These T cell receptor beta chains were read from a single sample in a study of beta chain features in type 1 diabetes. Sequenced by immunoSEQ multiplex PCR; TCRdb stores in-frame clones only, minus some. Found here are about 340,000 clones, approximately 8.2% of them singletons; the top ten hold around 0.44%. The sequencing sample was made of central memory CD4+ T cells from blood. The source of these receptors is a woman aged 18 to 35 in good health. Both conserved end residues are part of each CDR3. A D gene is named only where the DNA matches it firmly. Clone sizes are given selectively: once, few, many, or a class where the clone is expanded.

V,D,size,J,DNA,CDR3
TRBV10-3,NA,few,TRBJ2-3,TGTGCCACACTCCGGGCTCGGGCTAGCCACACAGATACGCAGTATTTT,CATLRARASHTDTQYF
TRBV7-2,TRBD2,few,TRBJ2-5,TGTGCCAGCAGCTTAGCGACATTAGCGGGAGTTGAGACCCAGTACTTC,CASSLATLAGVETQYF
TRBV10-3,NA,few,TRBJ2-1,TGTGCCATCAGAGCACAGCCAGGGTACAATGAGCAGTTCTTC,CAIRAQPGYNEQFF
TRBV7-8,TRBD1,few,TRBJ2-1,TGTGCCAGCAGCACTTGGGACAGAGAGCAGTTCTTC,CASSTWDREQFF
TRBV19,NA,NA,TRBJ2-7,TGTGCCAGTAGTATGTCCCAAGGTAGACGCACGTCCTACGAGCAGTACTTC,CASSMSQGRRTSYEQYF
TRBV19,TRBD2,NA,TRBJ2-3,TGTGCCACCCTAGGCGGGGGAAGGAGGGATACGCAGTATTTT,CATLGGGRRDTQYF
TRBV28,NA,many,TRBJ1-1,TGTGCCAGCAGTTTTTACCTCGAGGGCACTGAAGCTTTCTTT,CASSFYLEGTEAFF
TRBV4-2,TRBD2,few,TRBJ2-5,TGTGCCAGCAGCCAAGACCCTAGCGGGAGAGAGACCCAGTACTTC,CASSQDPSGRETQYF
TRBV6-6,TRBD1,few,TRBJ1-5,TGTGCCAGCACGGAGGGACAGGCCTTTATTCAGCCCCAGCATTTT,CASTEGQAFIQPQHF
TRBV10-3,TRBD2,NA,TRBJ2-3,TGTGCCATCAGTGGCCGCGGACTAGCGGGAGGGTTCACAGATACGCAGTATTTT,CAISGRGLAGGFTDTQYF
TRBV28,TRBD1,few,TRBJ2-5,TGTGCCAGCAGTTTATTGGGTGGACAGGGGTGGGGAGAGACCCAGTACTTC,CASSLLGGQGWGETQYF
TRBV29-1,TRBD2,NA,TRBJ2-2,TGCAGCGTTGAAGGCGGGACTAGCGGGACCGGGGAGCTGTTTTTT,CSVEGGTSGTGELFF
TRBV2,NA,few,TRBJ1-5,TGTGCCAGCAGTGAAGTCTCGGGGAGAGCTCAGCCCCAGCATTTT,CASSEVSGRAQPQHF
TRBV28,NA,NA,TRBJ1-2,TGTGCCAGCAGCCCGTCCAACTATGGCTACACCTTC,CASSPSNYGYTF
TRBV4-2,NA,NA,TRBJ1-2,TGTGCCAGCAGCCAAGAGAACTATGGCTACACCTTC,CASSQENYGYTF
TRBV28,NA,NA,TRBJ2-5,TGTGCCAGCAGTTGGGGGAACGCTGAGACCCAGTACTTC,CASSWGNAETQYF
TRBV21-1,NA,NA,TRBJ1-5,TGTGCCAGCAGCAAAGAGAAGGAGCCCCAGCATTTT,CASSKEKEPQHF
TRBV5-6,NA,NA,TRBJ2-1,TGTGCCAGCAGCTTGGAATTTGAGCAGTTCTTC,CASSLEFEQFF
TRBV7-9,NA,few,TRBJ2-5,TGTGCCAGCAACCCCGGGGGATCGGAGACCCAGTACTTC,CASNPGGSETQYF
TRBV5-1,TRBD1,few,TRBJ1-2,TGCGCCAGCAGCTTGGGGCCAATGGACAGGGTCTATGGCTACACCTTC,CASSLGPMDRVYGYTF
TRBV15,NA,NA,TRBJ1-4,TGTGCCACCAGCAGAACGAGGGGAGATAATGAAAAACTGTTTTTT,CATSRTRGDNEKLFF